This TCR beta chain stems from a study of shared clonotypes between healthy human individuals. Overall study: Sampling drew on donors who were a couple of women and three men aged 18 to 49.

This clone was found once. The germline V gene encodes CDR1 SGHTA and CDR2 FQGNSA. Trimming left V 1 base short and J 4 bases short, with 16 bases between. The CDR3 extends over 16 amino acids. Replicate PCRs for sorted subsets used about 200 ng DNA; this equaled 25,000 to 30,000 T cell genomes. Assay: immunoSEQ multiplex PCR; the TCRdb copy retains only in-frame clones and omits some. Of 2.5 million or so clones listed, over 85% are singletons. The clonotype comes from a young man in good health. The sequencing sample was made of naive CD4+ T cells sorted from blood. Subset noted: CD45RA+ positively selected. The chain links TRBV7-2 to TRBJ2-5, with D perhaps TRBD1 (6 bases). CDR3 amino acids: CASSLGWGHLAETQYF. The DNA of the CDR3 is TGTGCCAGCAGCTTAGGTTGGGGACATCTGGCAGAGACCCAGTACTTC.